This T cell receptor beta chain came from a study of T cells expressing NK-cell markers. Study at large: Out of eight donors sequenced, seven tested HCMV-seropositive and the remaining one seronegative.

Germline V lookup: CDR1 DFQATT, CDR2 SNEGSKA (reference sequence). This CDR3 has 13 residues. TCRdb reprocessed the 5' RACE reads and reports one entry per CDR3 protein, with no DNA. The sample data list a few hundred thousand distinct CDR3 sequences. The chain links TRBV20-1 to TRBJ2-7; TCRdb selects TRBD1, and the lack of DNA leaves this call unchecked. Sequencing was done on a sample of blood T cells: a sorted CD56 or NKG2C T cell subset, CD4+ or CD8+ T cells, or bulk PBMC T cells (not recorded which). This TCR was sampled from a man aged 18 to 30 in good health. The CDR3 reads CSAWGREKDEQYF.